The sequence of this TCR beta chain was determined in a study of CD8 T cells in Susac syndrome. Reverse transcription used roughly 0.45 to 1 ug RNA and random hexamers. TCRdb used MiXCR to reprocess the immunoSEQ multiplex PCR reads, holding one entry per CDR3 protein. The sample gives about 290,000 distinct CDR3 sequences, around 91% of which show up once; around 0.18% is in the top ten. The V and J ends lost 4 bases and 4 bases, in that order; junction bases with no gene match: 7. The CDR3 runs to 15 residues. Per germline, CDR1 LNHDA and CDR2 SQIVND (reference sequence). Sequenced material: CD8+ T cells from PBMCs. This chain uses TRBV19 with TRBJ2-7; TRBD2 matches 10 bases. The sequence was obtained from a human donor with multiple sclerosis. The CDR3 bases are TGTGCCAGTAGTACCGGTAGCGGGAGGTCGTACGAGCAGTACTTC. It is translated as CASSTGSGRSYEQYF.